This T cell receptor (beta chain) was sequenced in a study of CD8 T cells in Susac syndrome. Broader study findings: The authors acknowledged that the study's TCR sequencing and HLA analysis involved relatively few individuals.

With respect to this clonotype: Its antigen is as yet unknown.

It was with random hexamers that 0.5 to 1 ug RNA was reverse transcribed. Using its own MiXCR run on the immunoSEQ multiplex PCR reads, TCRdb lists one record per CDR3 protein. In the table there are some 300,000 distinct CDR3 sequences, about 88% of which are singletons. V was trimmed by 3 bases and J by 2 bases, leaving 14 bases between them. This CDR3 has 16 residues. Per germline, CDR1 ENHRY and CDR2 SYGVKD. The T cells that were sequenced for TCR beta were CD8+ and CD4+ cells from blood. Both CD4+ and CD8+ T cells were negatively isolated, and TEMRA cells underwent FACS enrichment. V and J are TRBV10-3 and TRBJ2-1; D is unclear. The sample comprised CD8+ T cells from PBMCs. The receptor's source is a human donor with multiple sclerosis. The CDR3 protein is CAISDLLGSTYNEQFF. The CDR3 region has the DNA TGTGCCATCAGTGACCTTCTGGGGTCCACCTACAATGAGCAGTTCTTC.